The TCR beta chain under discussion was sequenced for a study of control samples from healthy donors and cancer patients. The J segment lost 4 bases and the V segment lost 7 bases, leaving 5 bases of the junction unmatched. There are 14 residues in the CDR3. The germline CDR1 and CDR2 sequences are SNHLY and FYNNEI. Sequencing used immunoSEQ multiplex PCR; TCRdb keeps in-frame clones, though not all of them. The data show fewer than 65,000 clones, roughly 87% seen once. Material for sequencing was PBMCs. The rearrangement uses TRBV2 and TRBJ1-5; 9 nucleotides agree with TRBD1. This TCR derives from a man aged 35 to 55 with colorectal cancer. Here the CDR3 reads CASKGQGGNQPQHF. In DNA, the CDR3 is TGTGCCAGCAAGGGACAGGGAGGAAATCAGCCCCAGCATTTT.